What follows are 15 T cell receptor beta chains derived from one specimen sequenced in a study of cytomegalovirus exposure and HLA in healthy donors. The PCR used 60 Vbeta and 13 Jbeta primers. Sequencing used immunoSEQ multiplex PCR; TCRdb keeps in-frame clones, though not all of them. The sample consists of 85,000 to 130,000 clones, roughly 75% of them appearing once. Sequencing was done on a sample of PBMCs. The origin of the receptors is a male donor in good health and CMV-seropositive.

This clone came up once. The CDR3 here is CASSQQGAGETQYF. The CDR3 DNA reads TGCGCCAGCAGTCAACAGGGGGCCGGAGAGACCCAGTACTTC. This sequence joins TRBV4-3 and TRBJ2-5; the match to TRBD1 covers 9 bases. The junction had 6 bases not matched to a gene; V was cut back by 6 bases and J by 4 bases. The CDR3 totals 14 residues. Germline V gene data show CDR1 as LGHNA and CDR2 as YSLEER.

CDR3 sequence (DNA): TGCAGCGTTAGCGGGGGTACTCAAGAGACCCAGTACTTC. It is translated as CSVSGGTQETQYF. V and J are TRBV29-1 and TRBJ2-5, with TRBD2 matching 8 bases. The V gene's germline CDR1 is SQVTM and CDR2 ANQGSEA. The V gene end was trimmed by 5 bases and the J gene end by 2 bases; junction bases not matched to a gene: 4. The CDR3 runs to 13 residues.

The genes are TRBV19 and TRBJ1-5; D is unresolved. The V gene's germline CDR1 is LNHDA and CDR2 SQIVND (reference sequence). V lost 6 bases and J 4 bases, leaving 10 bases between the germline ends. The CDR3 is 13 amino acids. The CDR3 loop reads CASRVRRNQPQHF. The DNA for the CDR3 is TGTGCCAGTAGGGTTAGGCGGAATCAGCCCCAGCATTTT.

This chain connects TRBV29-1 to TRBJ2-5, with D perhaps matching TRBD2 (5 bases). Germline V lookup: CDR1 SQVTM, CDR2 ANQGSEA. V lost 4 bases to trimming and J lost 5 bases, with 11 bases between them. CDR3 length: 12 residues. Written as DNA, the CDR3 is TGCAGCGTTGCGGGGTCACAGGAGACCCAGTACTTC. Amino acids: CSVAGSQETQYF.

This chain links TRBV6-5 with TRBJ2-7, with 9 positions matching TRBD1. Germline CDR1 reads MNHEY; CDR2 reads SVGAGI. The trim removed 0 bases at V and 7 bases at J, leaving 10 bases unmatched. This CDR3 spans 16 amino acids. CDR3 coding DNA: TGTGCCAGCAGTTACTCCTATACAGGGGGCCGTAGGGAGCAGTACTTC. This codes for CASSYSYTGGRREQYF.

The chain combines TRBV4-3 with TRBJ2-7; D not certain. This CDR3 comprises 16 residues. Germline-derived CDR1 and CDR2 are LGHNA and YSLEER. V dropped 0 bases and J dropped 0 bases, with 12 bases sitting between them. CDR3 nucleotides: TGCGCCAGCAGCCAAGACCGGCAGGAAAGCTCCTACGAGCAGTACTTC. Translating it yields CASSQDRQESSYEQYF.

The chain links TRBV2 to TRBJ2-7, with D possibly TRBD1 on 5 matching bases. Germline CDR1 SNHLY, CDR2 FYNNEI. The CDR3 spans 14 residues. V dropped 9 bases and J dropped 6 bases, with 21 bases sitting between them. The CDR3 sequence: CASASGASWSEQYF. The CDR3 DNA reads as TGTGCCAGTGCCTCTGGGGCTAGTTGGAGCGAGCAGTACTTC.

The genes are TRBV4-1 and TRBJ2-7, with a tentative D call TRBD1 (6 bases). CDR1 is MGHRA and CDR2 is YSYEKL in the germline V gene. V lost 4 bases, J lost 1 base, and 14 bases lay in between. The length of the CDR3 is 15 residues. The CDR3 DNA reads TGCGCCAGCAGCCCCTTCCACAGGGCGTCCTACGAGCAGTACTTC. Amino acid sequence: CASSPFHRASYEQYF.

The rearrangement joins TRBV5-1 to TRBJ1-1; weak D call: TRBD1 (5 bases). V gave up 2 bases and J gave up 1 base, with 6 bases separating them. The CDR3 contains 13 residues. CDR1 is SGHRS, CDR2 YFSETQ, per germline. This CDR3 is CASSFTGNTEAFF. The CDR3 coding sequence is TGCGCCAGCAGCTTCACAGGGAACACTGAAGCTTTCTTT.

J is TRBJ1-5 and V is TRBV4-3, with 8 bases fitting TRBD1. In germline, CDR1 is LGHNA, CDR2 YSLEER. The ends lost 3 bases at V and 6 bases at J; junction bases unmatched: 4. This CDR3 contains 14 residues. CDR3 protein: CASSQETGVQPQHF. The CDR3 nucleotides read TGCGCCAGCAGCCAGGAGACAGGGGTTCAGCCCCAGCATTTT.

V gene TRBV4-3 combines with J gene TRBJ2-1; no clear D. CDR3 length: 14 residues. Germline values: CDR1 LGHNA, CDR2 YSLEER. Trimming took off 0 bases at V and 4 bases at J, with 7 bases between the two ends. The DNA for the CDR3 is TGCGCCAGCAGCCAAGATTCCGGTTACAATGAGCAGTTCTTC. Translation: CASSQDSGYNEQFF.

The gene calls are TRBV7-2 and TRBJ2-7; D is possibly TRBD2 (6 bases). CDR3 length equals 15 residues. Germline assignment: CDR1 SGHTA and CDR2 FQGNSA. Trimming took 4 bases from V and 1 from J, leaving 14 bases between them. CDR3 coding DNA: TGTGCCAGCAGCTCACGCGGGACTGGTTCCTACGAGCAGTACTTC. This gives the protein CASSSRGTGSYEQYF.

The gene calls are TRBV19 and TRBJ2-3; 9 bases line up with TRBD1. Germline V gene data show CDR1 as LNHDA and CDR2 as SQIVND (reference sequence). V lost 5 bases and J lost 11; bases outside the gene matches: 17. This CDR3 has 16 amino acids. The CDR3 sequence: CASSFSGTGTAGGQYF. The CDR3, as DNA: TGTGCCAGTAGTTTCTCCGGGACAGGGACAGCCGGGGGGCAGTATTTT.

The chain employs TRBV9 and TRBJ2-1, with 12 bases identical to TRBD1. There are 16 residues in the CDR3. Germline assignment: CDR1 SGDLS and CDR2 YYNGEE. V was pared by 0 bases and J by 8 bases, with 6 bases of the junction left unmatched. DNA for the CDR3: TGTGCCAGCAGCGTAGCGGGACAGGGGGCTGGGGATGAGCAGTTCTTC. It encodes CASSVAGQGAGDEQFF.

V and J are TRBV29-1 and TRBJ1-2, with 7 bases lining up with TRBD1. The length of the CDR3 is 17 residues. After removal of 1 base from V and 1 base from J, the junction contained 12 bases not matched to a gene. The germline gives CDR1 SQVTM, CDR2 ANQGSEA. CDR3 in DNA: TGCAGCGTTGAAGGGTTACAGGGGAACCCCCTTAACTATGGCTACACCTTC. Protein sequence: CSVEGLQGNPLNYGYTF.